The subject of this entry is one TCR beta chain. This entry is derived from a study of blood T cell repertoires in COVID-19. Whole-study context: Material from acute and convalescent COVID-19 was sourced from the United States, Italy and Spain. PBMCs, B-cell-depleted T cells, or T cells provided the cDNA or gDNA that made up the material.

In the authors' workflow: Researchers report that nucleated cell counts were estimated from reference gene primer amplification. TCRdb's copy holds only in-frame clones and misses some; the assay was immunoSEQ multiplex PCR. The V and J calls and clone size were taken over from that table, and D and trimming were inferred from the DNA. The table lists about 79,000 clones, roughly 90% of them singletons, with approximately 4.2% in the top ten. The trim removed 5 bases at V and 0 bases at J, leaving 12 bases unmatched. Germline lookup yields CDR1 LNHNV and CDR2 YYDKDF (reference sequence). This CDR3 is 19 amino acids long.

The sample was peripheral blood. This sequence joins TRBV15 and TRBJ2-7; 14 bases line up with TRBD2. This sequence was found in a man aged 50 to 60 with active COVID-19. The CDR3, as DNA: TGTGCCACCAGCGGAGGACTAGCGGGAGGCTCAAAGGGCTCCTACGAGCAGTACTTC. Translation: CATSGGLAGGSKGSYEQYF.